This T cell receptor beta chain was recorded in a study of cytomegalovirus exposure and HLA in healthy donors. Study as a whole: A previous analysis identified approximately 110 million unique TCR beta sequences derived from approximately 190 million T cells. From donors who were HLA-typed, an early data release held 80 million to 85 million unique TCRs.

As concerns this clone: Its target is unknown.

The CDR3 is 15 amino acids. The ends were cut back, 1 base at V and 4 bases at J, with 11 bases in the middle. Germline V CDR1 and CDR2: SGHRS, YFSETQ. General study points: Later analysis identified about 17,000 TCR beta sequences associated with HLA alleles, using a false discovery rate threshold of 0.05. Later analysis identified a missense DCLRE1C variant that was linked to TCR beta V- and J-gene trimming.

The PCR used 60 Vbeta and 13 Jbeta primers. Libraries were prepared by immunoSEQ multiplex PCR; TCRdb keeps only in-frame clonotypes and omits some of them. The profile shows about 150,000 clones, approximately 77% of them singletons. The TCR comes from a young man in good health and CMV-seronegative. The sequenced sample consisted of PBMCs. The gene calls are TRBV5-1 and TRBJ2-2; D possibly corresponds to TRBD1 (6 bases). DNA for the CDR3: TGCGCCAGCAGCTTGAATGGGGGCGTCACCGGGGAGCTGTTTTTT. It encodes CASSLNGGVTGELFF.